Listed here is a single TCR beta chain. Antigen specificity is unknown. The sample comes from a study of T cells after posttransplantation cyclophosphamide. Points from the study as a whole: Donor-recipient repertoire similarity was low at 1-2 months, rising over year one. Tissue-infiltrating T cells from skin or gut overlapped little with blood T cells.

TCRdb's copy holds only in-frame clones and misses some; the assay was immunoSEQ multiplex PCR. Altogether 6,000 to 8,500 clones are present, about four fifths being singletons, with the ten largest covering about 20%. Busulfan-fludarabine conditioning, marrow transplant, and cyclophosphamide on days +3 and +4 were administered. The source of this sequence is a female patient in her forties or fifties who received an allogeneic stem cell transplant from a related donor, was CMV-positive, and had no GVHD. Some T cells may be supplied by the graft donor. The source was PBMCs, collected after allogeneic stem cell transplant with posttransplant cyclophosphamide.

CDR3 DNA: TGTGCCAGCAGCTTTAGCGGGGGGGTCCTCACCGGGGAGCTGTTTTTT. It encodes CASSFSGGVLTGELFF. This chain connects TRBV11-3 to TRBJ2-2, with 11 bases fitting TRBD2. CDR3 length equals 16 residues. The junction had 4 bases not matched to a gene; V was cut back by 3 bases and J by 4 bases. Germline values: CDR1 SGHNT, CDR2 YENEEA.